Sequencing of this TCR beta chain was carried out in a study of T cell responses to AZD1222 COVID-19 vaccine. Data came from immunoSEQ multiplex PCR; TCRdb stores just in-frame clones and leaves some out. The sample carries about 120,000 clones, about 83% recorded once. Germline V gene data show CDR1 as LGHNA and CDR2 as YNFKEQ. The germline V and J ends were trimmed by 0 bases and 9 bases, with 24 bases remaining between them. The CDR3 spans 18 residues. This clone is medium-sized within its sample. Sequenced here: peripheral blood, sampled on day 0 of AZD1222 vaccination. The sequence was collected from an adult in good health. The chain couples TRBV4-2 to TRBJ2-1; possible D gene TRBD2, 5 bases. CDR3 protein: CASSQDGTSTNPFGEQFF. CDR3 nucleotides: TGTGCCAGCAGCCAAGACGGAACTAGTACTAATCCTTTTGGTGAGCAGTTCTTC.